This T cell receptor (beta chain) was sequenced in a study of blood T cells in healthy people across ages. The CDR3 extends over 16 amino acids. The V gene's germline CDR1 is MNHEY and CDR2 SVGEGT. The V and J ends lost 2 bases and 3 bases respectively, with 13 bases between them. A J-beta primer mix and a sample-barcoded 5' primer were used in a second PCR of about 6 to 12 cycles. Each single sample gave us at least 3 million CDR3-containing paired-end reads. TCRdb processed the 5' RACE reads anew with MiXCR; each CDR3 protein has one entry. The profile shows approximately 800,000 distinct CDR3 sequences, 40% to 65% of them singletons.

The chain recombines TRBV6-2 or TRBV6-3 with TRBJ2-2; D is undetermined. Specimen: blood. The TCR originated in an elderly man in good health. CDR3 coding DNA: TGTGCCAGCAGTTACCCTGGAATGGGGTACACCGGGGAGCTGTTTTTT. Its translation: CASSYPGMGYTGELFF.